The 21 T cell receptor beta chains reported below all come from one sample, sequenced in a study of technical replicates of blood from a few donors. Libraries were prepared by immunoSEQ multiplex PCR; TCRdb keeps only in-frame clonotypes and omits some of them. This table holds some 96,000 clones, approximately 96% found once. Sequencing was performed on T cells isolated from PBMCs. These receptors were collected from a human donor in good health.

The V and J genes are TRBV5-1 and TRBJ2-5, with 9 bases lining up with TRBD2. The CDR3 loop spans 15 amino acids. Germline V gene sequence: CDR1 SGHRS, CDR2 YFSETQ. The J segment lost 2 bases and the V segment lost 7 bases, leaving 9 bases of the junction unmatched. In DNA, the CDR3 is TGCGCCAGCCGCCGAGCGGGGGGATTACAAGAGACCCAGTACTTC. It codes for CASRRAGGLQETQYF.

The J gene is TRBJ2-3, the V gene TRBV14; the D gene is possibly TRBD2 (6 bases). Per germline, CDR1 SGHDN and CDR2 FVKESK. This CDR3 is built from 18 residues. V was pared by 0 bases and J by 2 bases, with 18 bases between. The CDR3 reads CASSQDEGLLPFTDTQYF. The CDR3 nucleotides are TGTGCCAGCAGCCAAGATGAGGGACTCCTCCCCTTCACAGATACGCAGTATTTT.

The chain is built from TRBV7-9 and TRBJ2-5; D remains unclear. CDR1 is SEHNR and CDR2 is FQNEAQ in the germline V gene (reference sequence). The CDR3 runs to 11 residues. The ends were cut back, 2 bases at V and 7 bases at J, with 5 bases in the middle. CDR3 in DNA: TGTGCCAGCAGCTTAACCGGGACCCAGTACTTC. Translated: CASSLTGTQYF. The variable domain in full, completed from reference TRBV7-9 and TRBJ2-5, reads DTGVSQNPRHKITKRGQNVTFRCDPISEHNRLYWYRQTLGQGPEFLTYFQNEAQLEKSRLLSDRFSAERPKGSFSTLEIQRTEQGDSAMYLCASSLTGTQYFGPGTRLLVL.

The chain joins TRBV21-1 to TRBJ1-1; the listed D gene, TRBD1, was not tested against the DNA. TRBV21-1 is tagged as a pseudogene. The CDR3 has 13 residues. The CDR3: CATVGQGDTEAFF. The CDR3 bases are TGTGCCACCGTGGGACAGGGTGACACTGAAGCTTTCTTT.

The CDR3 reads CASSYSRGGSYEQYF. For the CDR3, the DNA is TGTGCCAGCAGTTACTCGCGAGGCGGGAGCTACGAGCAGTACTTC. This rearrangement joins TRBV6-5 to TRBJ2-7, with 7 bases lining up with TRBD2. Germline CDR1 MNHEY, CDR2 SVGAGI. The CDR3 sequence is 15 residues long. Trimming at V came to 0 bases and at J to 3 bases, leaving 5 bases not matched to a gene.

The chain carries TRBV19 and TRBJ2-1; TRBD2 aligns across 14 bases. J lost 6 bases, V lost 3 bases, and 7 bases had no gene match. Germline values: CDR1 LNHDA, CDR2 SQIVND (reference sequence). The CDR3 totals 17 residues. CDR3 DNA sequence: TGTGCCAGTAGTATGTCGACTAGCGGGGGGGGCCCCAATGAGCAGTTCTTC. This gives the protein CASSMSTSGGGPNEQFF.

This rearrangement joins TRBV28 to TRBJ2-7; tentatively, D is TRBD2 (6 bases). V gave up 4 bases and J gave up 3 bases, with 19 bases separating them. The CDR3 is 16 amino acids. Germline loops: CDR1 MDHEN, CDR2 SYDVKM. CDR3 nucleotides: TGTGCCAGCAGTTCCACTAGCCCCCGGGTCTACTACGAGCAGTACTTC. This translates into CASSSTSPRVYYEQYF.

CDR3 in amino acids: CASSPDRVGQETQYF. The DNA of the CDR3 is TGCGCCAGCAGCCCAGACAGGGTGGGTCAAGAGACCCAGTACTTC. V usage is TRBV4-1 and J usage is TRBJ2-5; 7 positions agree with TRBD1. The germline CDR1 and CDR2 sequences are MGHRA and YSYEKL. Trimming removed 4 bases from V and 2 bases from J; junction bases left unmatched: 7. This CDR3 comprises 15 residues.

V is TRBV7-3 and J is TRBJ1-1; 7 nucleotides match TRBD1. Germline V gene sequence: CDR1 SGHTA, CDR2 FQGTGA. V lost 5 bases, J lost 4 bases, and 7 bases stayed unmatched. CDR3 length: 14 residues. In nucleotides, the CDR3 is TGTGCCAGCAGCGTAGGGGGCGCAGGCACTGAAGCTTTCTTT. Its translation: CASSVGGAGTEAFF.

DNA of the CDR3: TGTGCCAGCAGTGAAGCGCTTCTAGGGGCCCACAATCAGCCCCAGCATTTT. Protein: CASSEALLGAHNQPQHF. The genes are TRBV6-1 and TRBJ1-5; tentative D call: TRBD1 (5 bases). The CDR3 covers 17 residues. Germline lookup yields CDR1 MNHNS and CDR2 SASEGT. V was pared by 0 bases and J by 3 bases, with 15 bases between.

This sequence joins TRBV2 and TRBJ2-1; 13 bases are shared with TRBD2. Germline V gene data show CDR1 as SNHLY and CDR2 as FYNNEI. The CDR3 runs to 18 residues. J lost 8 bases, V lost 5 bases, and 15 bases had no gene match. CDR3 in DNA: TGTGCCAGCAGTCCACGCTTAATTGGACTAGCGGGAGACCATGAGCAGTTCTTC. This sequence encodes CASSPRLIGLAGDHEQFF.

The chain carries TRBV19 and TRBJ2-7; TRBD2 agrees at 7 bases. Germline V gene sequence: CDR1 LNHDA, CDR2 SQIVND (reference sequence). V dropped 6 bases and J dropped 5; count of bases not matched to a gene: 7. The CDR3 spans 13 residues. CDR3 coding DNA: TGTGCCAGTAGCGCAGTAAGCGGGAACGAGCAGTACTTC. Translated: CASSAVSGNEQYF.

This chain connects TRBV5-6 to TRBJ2-3, with a tentative D call TRBD1 (5 bases). Germline CDR1 is SGHDT and CDR2 is YYEEEE. V was trimmed by 3 bases and J by 2 bases, leaving 16 bases between them. CDR3 length: 16 residues. CDR3 nucleotide sequence: TGTGCCAGCAGCTATCAGGGTTCGAGTTTCACAGATACGCAGTATTTT. Its protein is CASSYQGSSFTDTQYF.

This chain links TRBV9 with TRBJ1-3, with D possibly TRBD1 on 5 matching bases. There are 14 residues in the CDR3. Germline loops: CDR1 SGDLS, CDR2 YYNGEE. V lost 4 bases, J lost 3 bases, and 11 bases lay in between. The CDR3 is CASSFGGYGNTIYF. The CDR3 bases are TGTGCCAGCAGCTTTGGGGGGTATGGAAACACCATATATTTT.

CDR3 coding DNA: TGTGCCAGCAGCGTAGCCGGGGTGGGAAACACCATATATTTT. Protein sequence: CASSVAGVGNTIYF. The chain recombines TRBV9 with TRBJ1-3; D uncertain. Germline CDR1 SGDLS, CDR2 YYNGEE. V lost 0 bases to trimming and J lost 4 bases, with 8 bases between them. The CDR3 has 14 amino acids.

The chain uses TRBV4-1 and TRBJ2-1; 8 positions agree with TRBD2. The CDR3 is 17 residues long. The germline CDR1 and CDR2 sequences are MGHRA and YSYEKL. With 4 bases clipped from V and 6 bases from J, the junction kept 14 bases outside the gene matches. CDR3 DNA: TGCGCCAGCAGCCCGGTCCCGGGGGGGGAAGGGGGCAATGAGCAGTTCTTC. Amino acid sequence: CASSPVPGGEGGNEQFF.

The V and J genes are TRBV11-2 and TRBJ2-7, with 7 bases aligning to TRBD1. The CDR3 contains 14 residues. V gave up 6 bases and J gave up 5 bases; unmatched junction bases: 10. Germline V gene sequence: CDR1 SGHAT, CDR2 FQNNGV. CDR3 DNA sequence: TGTGCCAGCAGACCGGGACAGACTCTTAACGAGCAGTACTTC. Residues: CASRPGQTLNEQYF.

The V and J genes are TRBV9 and TRBJ2-7; 16 nucleotides agree with TRBD2. The trim removed 2 bases at V and 3 bases at J, leaving 5 bases unmatched. Per germline, CDR1 SGDLS and CDR2 YYNGEE. The CDR3 sequence is 17 residues long. This CDR3 reads CASSVGTSGRGSYEQYF. The CDR3 DNA follows: TGTGCCAGCAGCGTCGGGACTAGCGGGAGGGGTAGCTACGAGCAGTACTTC.

V and J are TRBV28 and TRBJ2-7; the D gene is possibly TRBD1 (6 bases). This CDR3 is built from 20 residues. CDR1 is MDHEN, CDR2 SYDVKM, per germline. Trimming pared 7 bases from V and 3 bases from J, leaving 34 bases between. The CDR3 DNA is TGTGCCAGCAATCGGGTTCTAGGACAAACTATCACTCAGGGGCACTACGAGCAGTACTTC. Translating gives CASNRVLGQTITQGHYEQYF.

The chain uses TRBV7-2 and TRBJ1-1; D remains ambiguous. This CDR3 is built from 12 residues. Germline CDR1 is SGHTA and CDR2 is FQGNSA. The V and J ends lost 6 bases and 8 bases respectively, with 13 bases between them. The CDR3 DNA is TGTGCCAGCAGTCTGTCGGGGTGGGAAGCTTTCTTT. This gives the protein CASSLSGWEAFF.

V and J are TRBV2 and TRBJ2-7; D perhaps matches TRBD2 (5 bases). This CDR3 spans 15 amino acids. Trimming removed 2 bases at V and 4 bases at J, with 15 bases between. The germline CDR1 and CDR2 sequences are SNHLY and FYNNEI. The CDR3 spells CASSEHGPRGYEQYF. The DNA for the CDR3 is TGTGCCAGCAGTGAACATGGGCCACGGGGTTACGAGCAGTACTTC.